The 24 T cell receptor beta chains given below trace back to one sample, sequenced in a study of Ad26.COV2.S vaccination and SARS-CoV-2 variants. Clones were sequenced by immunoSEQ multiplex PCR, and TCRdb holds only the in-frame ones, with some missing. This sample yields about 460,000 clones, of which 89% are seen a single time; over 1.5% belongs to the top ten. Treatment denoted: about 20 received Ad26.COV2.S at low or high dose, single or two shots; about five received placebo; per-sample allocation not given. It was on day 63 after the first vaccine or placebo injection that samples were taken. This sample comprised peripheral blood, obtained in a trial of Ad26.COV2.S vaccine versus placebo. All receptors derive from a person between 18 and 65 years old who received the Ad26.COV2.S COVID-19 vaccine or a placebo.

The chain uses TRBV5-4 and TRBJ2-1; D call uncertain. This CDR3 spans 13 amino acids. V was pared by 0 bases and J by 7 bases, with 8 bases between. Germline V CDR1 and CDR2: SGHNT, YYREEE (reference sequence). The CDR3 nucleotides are TGTGCCAGCAGCTTGGTGGGTGGGAATGAGCAGTTCTTC. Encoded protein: CASSLVGGNEQFF.

The CDR3 coding sequence is TGTGCCAGCAGGGGGACTAGCGGGGGGTACGAGCAGTACTTC. This codes for CASRGTSGGYEQYF. This sequence joins TRBV6-5 and TRBJ2-7; TRBD2 agrees at 15 bases. J gave up 4 bases and V 6 bases, and 1 base lay outside the gene matches. The CDR3 consists of 14 residues. Germline CDR1 is MNHEY and CDR2 is SVGAGI.

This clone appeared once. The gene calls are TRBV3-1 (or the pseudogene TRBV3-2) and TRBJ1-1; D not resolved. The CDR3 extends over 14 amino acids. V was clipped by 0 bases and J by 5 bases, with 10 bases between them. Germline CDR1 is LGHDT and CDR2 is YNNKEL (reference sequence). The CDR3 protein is CASSQDRVGTEAFF. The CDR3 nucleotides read TGTGCCAGCAGCCAAGATAGGGTTGGGACTGAAGCTTTCTTT.

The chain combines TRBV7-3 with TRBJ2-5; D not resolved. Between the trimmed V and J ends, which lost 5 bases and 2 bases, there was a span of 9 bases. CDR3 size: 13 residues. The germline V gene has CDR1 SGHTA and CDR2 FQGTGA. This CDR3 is CASSPSAQETQYF. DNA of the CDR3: TGTGCCAGCAGCCCGAGCGCGCAAGAGACCCAGTACTTC.

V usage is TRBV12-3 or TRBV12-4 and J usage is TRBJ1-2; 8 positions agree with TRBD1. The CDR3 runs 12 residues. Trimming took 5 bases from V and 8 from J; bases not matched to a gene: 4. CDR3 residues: CASSPGGRGYTF. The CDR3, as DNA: TGTGCCAGCAGTCCAGGGGGCCGAGGCTACACCTTC.

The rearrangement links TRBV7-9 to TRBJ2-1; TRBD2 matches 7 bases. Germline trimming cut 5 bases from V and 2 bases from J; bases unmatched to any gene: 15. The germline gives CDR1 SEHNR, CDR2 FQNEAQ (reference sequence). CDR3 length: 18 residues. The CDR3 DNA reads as TGTGCCAGCAGCCCGCGGTGGTCTAGCGGAGTGACCTACAATGAGCAGTTCTTC. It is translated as CASSPRWSSGVTYNEQFF.

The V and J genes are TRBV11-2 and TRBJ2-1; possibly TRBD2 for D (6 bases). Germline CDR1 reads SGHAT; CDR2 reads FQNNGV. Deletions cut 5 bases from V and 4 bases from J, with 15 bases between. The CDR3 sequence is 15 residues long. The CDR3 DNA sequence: TGTGCCAGCAGCACAGACCTCCGGGGGTACAATGAGCAGTTCTTC. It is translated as CASSTDLRGYNEQFF.

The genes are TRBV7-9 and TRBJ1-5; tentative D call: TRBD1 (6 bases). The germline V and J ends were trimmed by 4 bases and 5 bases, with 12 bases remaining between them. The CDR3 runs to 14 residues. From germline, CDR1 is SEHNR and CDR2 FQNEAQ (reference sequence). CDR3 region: CASSSQDSYQPQHF. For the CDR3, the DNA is TGTGCCAGCAGCTCACAGGACAGTTATCAGCCCCAGCATTTT. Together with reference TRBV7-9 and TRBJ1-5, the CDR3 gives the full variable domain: DTGVSQNPRHKITKRGQNVTFRCDPISEHNRLYWYRQTLGQGPEFLTYFQNEAQLEKSRLLSDRFSAERPKGSFSTLEIQRTEQGDSAMYLCASSSQDSYQPQHFGDGTRLSIL.

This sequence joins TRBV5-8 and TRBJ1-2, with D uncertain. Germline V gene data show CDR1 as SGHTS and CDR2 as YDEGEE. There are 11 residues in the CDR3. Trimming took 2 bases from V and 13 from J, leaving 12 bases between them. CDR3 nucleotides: TGTGCCAGCAGCTTCTTATGGGATCTCACCTTC. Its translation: CASSFLWDLTF.

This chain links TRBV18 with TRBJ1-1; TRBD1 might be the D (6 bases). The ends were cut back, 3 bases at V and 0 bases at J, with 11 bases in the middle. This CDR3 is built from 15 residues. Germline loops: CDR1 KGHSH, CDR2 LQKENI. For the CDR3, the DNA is TGTGCCAGCTCACCCAAGACAGGACTGAACACTGAAGCTTTCTTT. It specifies CASSPKTGLNTEAFF.

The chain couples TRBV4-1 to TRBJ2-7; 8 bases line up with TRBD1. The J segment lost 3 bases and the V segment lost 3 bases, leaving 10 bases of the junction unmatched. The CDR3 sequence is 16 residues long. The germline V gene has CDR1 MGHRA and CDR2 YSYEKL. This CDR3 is CASSHLAGTGYYEQYF. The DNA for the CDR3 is TGCGCCAGCAGCCACCTTGCCGGGACAGGCTACTACGAGCAGTACTTC.

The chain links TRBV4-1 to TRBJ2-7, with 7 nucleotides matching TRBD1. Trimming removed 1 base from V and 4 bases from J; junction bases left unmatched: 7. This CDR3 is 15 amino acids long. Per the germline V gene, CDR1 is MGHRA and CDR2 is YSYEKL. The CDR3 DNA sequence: TGCGCCAGCAGCCAAGGTCCGGGACAGCAATACGAGCAGTACTTC. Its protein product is CASSQGPGQQYEQYF.

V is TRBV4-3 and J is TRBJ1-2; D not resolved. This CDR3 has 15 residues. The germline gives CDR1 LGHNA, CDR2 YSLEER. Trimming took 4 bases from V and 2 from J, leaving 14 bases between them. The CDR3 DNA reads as TGCGCCAGCAGCCTCAGTACTTTGGGAAACTATGGCTACACCTTC. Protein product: CASSLSTLGNYGYTF.

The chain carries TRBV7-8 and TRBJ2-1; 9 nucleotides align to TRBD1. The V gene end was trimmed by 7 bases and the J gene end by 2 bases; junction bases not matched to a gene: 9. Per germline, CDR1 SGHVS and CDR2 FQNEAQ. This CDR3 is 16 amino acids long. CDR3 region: CASTLSWTGAYNEQFF. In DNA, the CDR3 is TGTGCCAGCACCCTCTCTTGGACAGGGGCCTACAATGAGCAGTTCTTC.

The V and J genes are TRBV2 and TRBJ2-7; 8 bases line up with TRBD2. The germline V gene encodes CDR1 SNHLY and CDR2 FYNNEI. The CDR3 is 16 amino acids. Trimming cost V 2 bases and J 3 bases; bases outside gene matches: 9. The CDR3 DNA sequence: TGTGCCAGCAGTGAATACCCCGGGACTAGTCTCTACGAGCAGTACTTC. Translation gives CASSEYPGTSLYEQYF. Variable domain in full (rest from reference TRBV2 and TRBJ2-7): EPEVTQTPSHQVTQMGQEVILRCVPISNHLYFYWYRQILGQKVEFLVSFYNNEISEKSEIFDDQFSVERPDGSNFTLKIRSTKLEDSAMYFCASSEYPGTSLYEQYFGPGTRLTVT.

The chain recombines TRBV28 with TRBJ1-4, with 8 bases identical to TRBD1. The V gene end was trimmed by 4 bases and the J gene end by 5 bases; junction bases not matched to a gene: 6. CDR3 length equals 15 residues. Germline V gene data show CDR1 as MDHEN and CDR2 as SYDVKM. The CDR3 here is CASSSLDRVNEKLFF. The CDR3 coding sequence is TGTGCCAGCAGTTCCCTGGACAGGGTAAATGAAAAACTGTTTTTT.

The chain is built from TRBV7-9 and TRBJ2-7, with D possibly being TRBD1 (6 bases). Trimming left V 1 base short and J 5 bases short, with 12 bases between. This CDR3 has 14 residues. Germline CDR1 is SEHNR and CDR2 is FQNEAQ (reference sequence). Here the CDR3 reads CASSLGQGLDEQYF. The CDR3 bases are TGTGCCAGCAGCTTAGGGCAGGGGTTGGACGAGCAGTACTTC.

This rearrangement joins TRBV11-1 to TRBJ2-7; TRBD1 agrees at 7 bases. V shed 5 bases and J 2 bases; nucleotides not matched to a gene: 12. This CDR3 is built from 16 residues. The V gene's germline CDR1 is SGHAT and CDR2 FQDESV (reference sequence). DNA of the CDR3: TGTGCCAGCAGCCCGGGGTGGGGACAGCCGACCTACGAGCAGTACTTC. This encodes CASSPGWGQPTYEQYF. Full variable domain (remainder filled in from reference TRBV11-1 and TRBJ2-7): EAEVAQSPRYKITEKSQAVAFWCDPISGHATLYWYRQILGQGPELLVQFQDESVVDDSQLPKDRFSAERLKGVDSTLKIQPAELGDSAMYLCASSPGWGQPTYEQYFGPGTRLTVT.

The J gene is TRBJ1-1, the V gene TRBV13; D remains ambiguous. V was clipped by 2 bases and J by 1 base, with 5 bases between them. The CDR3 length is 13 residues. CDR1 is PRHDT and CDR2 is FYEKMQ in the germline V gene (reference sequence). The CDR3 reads CASSLFRNTEAFF. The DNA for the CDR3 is TGTGCCAGCAGCTTATTTAGGAACACTGAAGCTTTCTTT.

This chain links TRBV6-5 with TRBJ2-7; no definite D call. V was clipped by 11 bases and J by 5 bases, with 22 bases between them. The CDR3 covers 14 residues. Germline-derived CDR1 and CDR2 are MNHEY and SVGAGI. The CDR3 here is CAGSGPYVVHEQYF. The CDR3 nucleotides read TGTGCCGGATCCGGGCCCTATGTGGTCCACGAGCAGTACTTC.

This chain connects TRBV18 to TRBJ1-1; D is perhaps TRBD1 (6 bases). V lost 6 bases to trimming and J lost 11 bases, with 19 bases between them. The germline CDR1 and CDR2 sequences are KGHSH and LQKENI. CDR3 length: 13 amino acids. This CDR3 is CASSLRAGDWAFF. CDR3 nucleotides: TGTGCCAGCTCCCTCCGGGCAGGGGACTGGGCTTTCTTT.

The CDR3 region has the DNA TGTGCCAGCAGCTCCCCATCCTTGGGATCCTACGAGCAGTACTTC. Amino acid sequence: CASSSPSLGSYEQYF. V and J are TRBV5-6 and TRBJ2-7; D uncertain. The length of the CDR3 is 15 residues. Germline values: CDR1 SGHDT, CDR2 YYEEEE. Trimming pared 3 bases from V and 1 base from J, leaving 14 bases between.

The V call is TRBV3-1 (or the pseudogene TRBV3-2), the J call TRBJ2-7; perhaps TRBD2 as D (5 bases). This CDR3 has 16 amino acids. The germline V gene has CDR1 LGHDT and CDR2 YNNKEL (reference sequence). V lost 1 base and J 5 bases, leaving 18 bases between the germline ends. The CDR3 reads CASSQGRVRFVHEQYF. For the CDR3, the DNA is TGTGCCAGCAGCCAAGGGCGGGTACGGTTTGTGCACGAGCAGTACTTC.

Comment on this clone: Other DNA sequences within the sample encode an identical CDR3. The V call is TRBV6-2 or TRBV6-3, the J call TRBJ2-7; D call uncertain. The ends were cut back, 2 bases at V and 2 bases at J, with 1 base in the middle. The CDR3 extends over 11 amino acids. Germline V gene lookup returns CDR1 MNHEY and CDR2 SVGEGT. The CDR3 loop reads CASSYAYEQYF. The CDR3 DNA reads TGTGCCAGCAGTTACGCCTACGAGCAGTACTTC.